What follows is one T cell receptor beta chain and its context. Blood samples measuring roughly 2.3 ml were taken per donor. Whole blood supplied total RNA, and T cells were not sorted. TCRdb re-called the 5' RACE reads, yielding one record per CDR3 amino acid sequence without DNA. The sample has under 350,000 distinct CDR3 sequences; the top ten hold over 5.5%. The data belong to a study of monozygotic twins with inflammatory bowel disease. The germline V gene encodes CDR1 DFQATT and CDR2 SNEGSKA (reference sequence). The length of the CDR3 is 16 residues. Sequencing was carried out using blood. The receptor was derived from a human donor with ulcerative colitis or Crohn's disease, or a healthy co-twin of an affected twin (not recorded which). V and J are TRBV20-1 and TRBJ2-2; TCRdb indicates TRBD2, and absent DNA this call remains unverified. The CDR3 region is CSASGLAGGPTGELFF.